Below, 23 T cell receptor beta chains from the same sample are listed, as sequenced in a study of blood T cells in healthy people across ages. Then a second PCR, running roughly 7 to 11 cycles, was carried out with a sample-barcoded 5' primer and a J-beta primer mix. TCRdb recomputed calls from the 5' RACE reads with MiXCR, one row per CDR3 protein. Of hundreds of thousands of distinct CDR3 sequences in the sample, 35% to 50% were seen once. Sequencing was done on a sample of blood. These receptors were taken from an older man in good health.

This chain uses TRBV6-5 with TRBJ2-7; D not certain. The CDR3 length is 11 residues. The V gene lost 6 bases and the J gene lost 6 bases, with 9 bases spanning the gap. CDR1 is MNHEY and CDR2 is SVGAGI in the germline V gene. CDR3 protein: CASRDAREQYF. DNA of the CDR3: TGTGCCAGCAGGGACGCACGCGAGCAGTACTTC.

This clonotype has only a few counts. The chain recombines TRBV7-9 with TRBJ2-3, with no clear D. Germline V gives CDR1 SEHNR, CDR2 FQNEAQ (reference sequence). Trimming took 2 bases from V and 2 from J, leaving 5 bases between them. The CDR3 loop spans 13 amino acids. The CDR3, as DNA: TGTGCCAGCAGCTTAATCACCACAGATACGCAGTATTTT. Translating gives CASSLITTDTQYF.

This chain connects TRBV28 to TRBJ2-1; 9 nucleotides match TRBD2. This CDR3 is built from 15 residues. CDR1 is MDHEN and CDR2 is SYDVKM in the germline V gene. Losses at the gene ends were 4 bases for V and 9 bases for J; bases not matched to a gene: 10. CDR3 protein: CASSSPGTSIGEQFF. The CDR3 bases are TGTGCCAGCAGTTCCCCCGGGACTAGCATCGGTGAGCAGTTCTTC.

The V call is TRBV28, the J call TRBJ2-7; 12 positions agree with TRBD2. The CDR3 contains 16 residues. J was trimmed by 2 bases and V by 6 bases; bases with no gene match: 8. Germline CDR1 MDHEN, CDR2 SYDVKM. As DNA, the CDR3 is TGTGCCAGCAGCGCCGGAGGACTAGCGGGGACCTACGAGCAGTACTTC. Its protein is CASSAGGLAGTYEQYF. Full variable domain (remainder filled in from reference TRBV28 and TRBJ2-7): DVKVTQSSRYLVKRTGEKVFLECVQDMDHENMFWYRQDPGLGLRLIYFSYDVKMKEKGDIPEGYSVSREKKERFSLILESASTNQTSMYLCASSAGGLAGTYEQYFGPGTRLTVT.

This clonotype appeared many times. The chain combines TRBV5-1 with TRBJ2-1; 13 bases map to TRBD2. The CDR3 is 18 residues long. The V and J ends lost 4 bases and 4 bases, in that order; junction bases with no gene match: 11. CDR1 is SGHRS and CDR2 is YFSETQ in the germline V gene. This chain's CDR3 is CASSPGLAGAVGYNEQFF. CDR3 nucleotides: TGCGCCAGCAGCCCCGGACTAGCGGGAGCTGTGGGGTACAATGAGCAGTTCTTC.

In its sample, this clonotype was seen a few times. The chain couples TRBV2 to TRBJ2-5; 7 nucleotides match TRBD1. V trimming: 6 bases; J trimming: 0 bases; junction bases outside the gene matches: 10. The CDR3 covers 16 residues. Germline V CDR1 and CDR2: SNHLY, FYNNEI. The CDR3 loop is CASRGDRYSYQETQYF. CDR3 sequence (DNA): TGTGCCAGCAGAGGGGACAGATATTCTTACCAAGAGACCCAGTACTTC.

This clonotype was seen only a few times. The chain couples TRBV5-1 to TRBJ2-5; no clear D gene. Germline V CDR1 and CDR2: SGHRS, YFSETQ. The V gene lost 1 base and the J gene lost 2 bases, with 6 bases spanning the gap. The CDR3 loop spans 13 amino acids. CDR3 in amino acids: CASSLPPQETQYF. CDR3 bases: TGCGCCAGCAGCTTGCCCCCTCAAGAGACCCAGTACTTC.

With regard to this clonotype: The junction departs from the called germline gene at one end, perhaps through a read error. The chain is built from TRBV12-3 or TRBV12-4 and TRBJ2-5; D is tentatively TRBD1 or TRBD2 (5 bases each). The CDR3 runs 14 residues. CDR3 bases: TGTGCCAGCAGTCTACGACAGCACCTGGGGACCCAGTACTTT. Amino acids: CASSLRQHLGTQYF.

The V gene is TRBV5-1, the J gene TRBJ2-5, with 9 positions matching TRBD1. The DNA matches TRBJ2-7 better at its end, which makes the J call doubtful. The CDR3 contains 16 residues. The germline gives CDR1 SGHRS, CDR2 YFSETQ. The CDR3 spells CASSLGTGALRYEQYF. Here the CDR3 DNA reads TGCGCCAGCAGCTTGGGGACAGGGGCCCTAAGGTACGAGCAGTACTTC.

This clonotype occurred a few times. V gene TRBV7-2 combines with J gene TRBJ2-3; 10 bases align to TRBD2. Germline CDR1 SGHTA, CDR2 FQGNSA. CDR3 length equals 16 residues. Trimming took 1 base from V and 1 from J; bases not matched to a gene: 2. The CDR3 DNA reads TGTGCCAGCAGCTTAGTAGCGGGAGGACGCACAGATACGCAGTATTTT. This sequence encodes CASSLVAGGRTDTQYF.

The rearrangement joins TRBV12-3 or TRBV12-4 to TRBJ2-7, with 8 bases aligning to TRBD1. The CDR3 sequence is 14 residues long. The V segment lost 5 bases and the J segment 4 bases; nucleotides outside the gene matches: 7. The CDR3 loop reads CASSRPQGAYEQYF. For the CDR3, the DNA is TGTGCCAGCAGTCGGCCCCAGGGGGCTTACGAGCAGTACTTC.

The table lists this clonotype with a few counts. The chain couples TRBV6-1 to TRBJ2-7; D is ambiguous. The DNA end is more similar to TRBJ2-5, so the J call may be wrong. CDR3 size: 14 residues. Per the germline V gene, CDR1 is MNHNS and CDR2 is SASEGT. The CDR3 protein is CASSTRKGWETQYF. DNA for the CDR3: TGTGCCAGCAGTACAAGAAAAGGGTGGGAGACCCAGTACTTC.

This clonotype has only a few counts. The genes are TRBV7-2 and TRBJ2-7; TRBD1 might be the D (8 bases). The last part of the DNA fits TRBJ2-5 better; the J call may be wrong. Germline V gene data show CDR1 as SGHTA and CDR2 as FQGNSA. The CDR3 has 16 residues. The CDR3 sequence: CASSSGQGGTRETQYF. CDR3 sequence (DNA): TGTGCCAGCAGCTCCGGACAGGGAGGGACGCGTGAGACCCAGTACTTC.

This clonotype was observed a few times. The rearrangement uses TRBV5-1 and TRBJ2-3; D not certain. Trimming removed 1 base from V and 4 bases from J, with 7 bases in between. CDR1 and CDR2 (germline): SGHRS, YFSETQ. The CDR3 sequence is 13 residues long. The CDR3 spells CASSLIRADTQYF. The CDR3, as DNA: TGCGCCAGCAGCTTGATTCGTGCAGATACGCAGTATTTT.

V is TRBV20-1 and J is TRBJ2-1, with 13 bases lining up with TRBD2. With 2 bases clipped from V and 6 bases from J, the junction kept 7 bases outside the gene matches. This CDR3 is 16 amino acids long. The germline CDR1 and CDR2 sequences are DFQATT and SNEGSKA (reference sequence). DNA of the CDR3: TGCAGTGCTAGATTGACTAGCGGGGGGTTGAGCAATGAGCAGTTCTTC. Translation gives CSARLTSGGLSNEQFF.

The genes are TRBV12-3 or TRBV12-4 and TRBJ2-2; TRBD2 matches at 9 bases. The V and J ends lost 7 bases and 0 bases, in that order; junction bases with no gene match: 3. This CDR3 is 15 amino acids long. The CDR3 loop is CASTRLAANTGELFF. The CDR3 nucleotides are TGTGCCAGCACAAGACTAGCGGCGAACACCGGGGAGCTGTTTTTT.

To note about this clonotype: With a much larger clone just one base away, this may be a read error. This rearrangement joins TRBV24-1 to TRBJ2-5; D unresolved. The last part of the DNA fits TRBJ2-1 better; the J call may be wrong. The germline CDR1 and CDR2 sequences are KGHDR and SFDVKD. The CDR3 extends over 14 amino acids. The CDR3 here is CATSDPSFQETQFF. The CDR3 DNA sequence: TGTGCCACCAGTGATCCGTCATTCCAAGAGACCCAGTTCTTC.

This clonotype showed up just a few times. This chain connects TRBV2 to TRBJ2-7; TRBD1 might be the D (5 bases). Per germline, CDR1 SNHLY and CDR2 FYNNEI. CDR3 length equals 12 residues. With 7 bases removed from V and 0 bases from J, the gap between germline ends came to 7 bases. Here the CDR3 DNA reads TGTGCCAGCACAGGGTTCTCCTACGAGCAGTACTTC. Its translation: CASTGFSYEQYF. The variable domain in full, with the rest retrieved from reference TRBV2 and TRBJ2-7, is EPEVTQTPSHQVTQMGQEVILRCVPISNHLYFYWYRQILGQKVEFLVSFYNNEISEKSEIFDDQFSVERPDGSNFTLKIRSTKLEDSAMYFCASTGFSYEQYFGPGTRLTVT.

The chain employs TRBV30 and TRBJ2-3; D gene uncertain. The germline V gene encodes CDR1 GTSNPN and CDR2 SVGIG (reference sequence). Trimming removed 2 bases from V and 4 bases from J, with 10 bases in between. The CDR3 runs 13 residues. The CDR3 region has the DNA TGTGCCTGGAGTAAGAATTGGGCAGATACGCAGTATTTT. Protein sequence: CAWSKNWADTQYF.

The V gene is TRBV6-2 or TRBV6-3, the J gene TRBJ2-4; no clear D gene. The CDR3 consists of 16 residues. Germline values: CDR1 MNHEY, CDR2 SVGEGT. Trimming removed 2 bases from V and 2 bases from J, with 13 bases in between. As DNA, the CDR3 is TGTGCCAGCAGTTACAGCGCCGGAATAACCAAAAACATTCAGTACTTC. Translating it yields CASSYSAGITKNIQYF.

This clonotype came up a few times. CDR3 nucleotides: TGTGCCAGCAGTTTGAAGGGGCTAGACACTGAAGCTTTCTTT. It translates to CASSLKGLDTEAFF. The gene calls are TRBV12-3 or TRBV12-4 and TRBJ1-1; TRBD1 is a possible D gene (5 bases). Trimming pared 3 bases from V and 3 bases from J, leaving 11 bases between. CDR3 length equals 14 residues.

This chain uses TRBV20-1 with TRBJ2-7, with 7 bases aligning to TRBD1. CDR3 length: 14 amino acids. J gave up 2 bases and V 5 bases, and 9 bases lay outside the gene matches. CDR1 is DFQATT and CDR2 is SNEGSKA in the germline V gene (reference sequence). The chain's CDR3 is CSAEITGEAYEQYF. The CDR3 region has the DNA TGCAGTGCTGAAATCACAGGGGAAGCCTACGAGCAGTACTTC.

V and J are TRBV7-2 and TRBJ2-3; no reliable D call. Germline V gene data show CDR1 as SGHTA and CDR2 as FQGNSA. This CDR3 contains 13 residues. The V end lost 2 bases, the J end lost 0 bases, and 3 bases lay between the germline ends. The CDR3 sequence is CASSLFSTDTQYF. The CDR3 DNA follows: TGTGCCAGCAGCTTATTTAGCACAGATACGCAGTATTTT.